This TCR beta chain was recovered during a study of T cells after yellow fever vaccination. The authors made TCR cDNA by 5'RACE template switching, adding a universal primer site and UMIs. A single record per CDR3 protein comes from TCRdb applying MiXCR to the 5' RACE reads. In the table there are around 610,000 distinct CDR3 sequences, about 14% of which are singletons. Overall study findings and caveats: The booster saw the reappearance of most primary-vaccination clones (roughly 95% CD4, 70% to 90% CD8). Abundant clonotypes (contaminants from the bulk population) could be present in FACS-sorted repertoires.

With respect to this clonotype: The antigen remains undetermined.

The receptor comes from a man younger than 45 who received the YFV17D yellow fever vaccine. The sequenced sample was PBMCs, obtained on the day of the yellow fever booster vaccination.

The CDR3 region has the DNA TGCGCCAGCAGCTCCCGGGACAGGGCTACTGAAGCTTTCTTT. Translation: CASSSRDRATEAFF. The chain employs TRBV10-1 and TRBJ1-1, with 9 bases lining up with TRBD1. CDR3 length: 14 amino acids. Losses at the gene ends were 6 bases for V and 5 bases for J; bases not matched to a gene: 7. Germline CDR1 reads WNHNN; CDR2 reads SYGVQD (reference sequence).